The rows below give T cell receptor beta chains drawn from one sample of a study of shared clonotypes between healthy human individuals. TCRdb keeps only in-frame clones here, not all; method: immunoSEQ multiplex PCR. The data show nearly 2 million clones, approximately 94% seen once. The specimen sequenced was naive CD8+ T cells sorted from blood. The receptors come from a man in his late teens or twenties in good health. Both conserved end residues are part of each CDR3. The D gene is left open where the match is weak. Only some rows state a clone size, as once, few, many or a class for expanded clones.

clone_size: .
d_call: .
j_call: TRBJ1-2
v_call: TRBV5-6
cdr3_aa: CASSFGSEAVWNGYTF
cdr3_nt: TGTGCCAGCAGCTTTGGCAGTGAGGCAGTTTGGAATGGCTACACCTTC

clone_size: .
d_call: TRBD2
j_call: TRBJ2-7
v_call: TRBV4-3
cdr3_aa: CASSQDSGIPYEQYF
cdr3_nt: TGCGCCAGCAGCCAAGATAGCGGGATACCCTACGAGCAGTACTTC

clone_size: once
d_call: .
j_call: TRBJ1-2
v_call: TRBV28
cdr3_aa: CASSLIEGGGYGYTF
cdr3_nt: TGTGCCAGCAGTCTGATTGAGGGGGGTGGGTATGGCTACACCTTC

clone_size: .
d_call: .
j_call: TRBJ1-1
v_call: TRBV30
cdr3_aa: CAWSTQGNTEAFF
cdr3_nt: TGTGCCTGGAGTACACAGGGGAACACTGAAGCTTTCTTT

clone_size: .
d_call: TRBD2
j_call: TRBJ2-3
v_call: TRBV27
cdr3_aa: CASSYLAGPSTDTQYF
cdr3_nt: TGTGCCAGCAGTTACCTAGCGGGACCTAGCACAGATACGCAGTATTTT

clone_size: .
d_call: .
j_call: TRBJ2-2
v_call: TRBV12-5
cdr3_aa: CASGRDYTGELFF
cdr3_nt: TGTGCTAGTGGCCGCGACTACACCGGGGAGCTGTTTTTT

clone_size: .
d_call: .
j_call: TRBJ1-1
v_call: TRBV4-1
cdr3_aa: CASSRMGDTEAFF
cdr3_nt: TGCGCCAGCAGCCGGATGGGGGACACTGAAGCTTTCTTT

clone_size: few
d_call: .
j_call: TRBJ2-1
v_call: TRBV4-1
cdr3_aa: CASSQAHGTNNEQFF
cdr3_nt: TGCGCCAGCAGCCAAGCTCACGGGACCAACAATGAGCAGTTCTTC

clone_size: .
d_call: TRBD2
j_call: TRBJ2-2
v_call: TRBV9
cdr3_aa: CASSLSTLAANTGELFF
cdr3_nt: TGTGCCAGCAGCCTATCGACACTAGCGGCGAACACCGGGGAGCTGTTTTTT

clone_size: .
d_call: .
j_call: TRBJ2-6
v_call: TRBV7-9
cdr3_aa: CASSSVSGANVLTF
cdr3_nt: TGTGCCAGCAGCTCGGTCTCTGGGGCCAACGTCCTGACTTTC

clone_size: .
d_call: TRBD2
j_call: TRBJ2-1
v_call: TRBV29-1
cdr3_aa: CSVVLAEYNEQFF
cdr3_nt: TGCAGCGTTGTCCTAGCGGAGTACAATGAGCAGTTCTTC

clone_size: .
d_call: .
j_call: TRBJ2-4
v_call: TRBV29-1
cdr3_aa: CSVEASGWDHIQYF
cdr3_nt: TGCAGCGTTGAAGCTTCGGGGTGGGACCACATTCAGTACTTC

clone_size: .
d_call: .
j_call: TRBJ2-5
v_call: TRBV28
cdr3_aa: CASSSAGGDRQETQYF
cdr3_nt: TGTGCCAGCAGTTCTGCAGGTGGGGACCGTCAAGAGACCCAGTACTTC

clone_size: .
d_call: .
j_call: TRBJ1-5
v_call: TRBV16
cdr3_aa: CASSPDYSNQPQHF
cdr3_nt: TGTGCCAGCAGCCCCGATTATAGCAATCAGCCCCAGCATTTT